Below are 26 T cell receptor beta chains sequenced from a single sample in a study of T cells in women clearing cervical HPV infection (dated 2018 in TCRdb). Receptor libraries were prepared by the immunoSEQ multiplex PCR assay. As stored in TCRdb, this immuneACCESS dataset retains in-frame rearrangements with V and J assigned. A fraction of the clones does not appear; measured against another copy, unresolved V genes explain less than half of the discrepancy, and the remainder lacks a known reason. This sample's table has entries for 40,000 to 55,000 clones. Jointly, the top ten make up approximately 1% of the sample. Sequenced: blood buffy coat. The receptors were gathered from a woman aged 18 to 75 with a cervical HPV16 infection that either progressed to CIN3+ or cleared (not recorded which).

Comment on this clone: The DNA ends 3 residues before the CDR3 does, and the rest of the CDR3 is filled in from the germline J gene. The chain employs TRBV6-1 and TRBJ2-3, with TRBD2 as a possible D gene (5 bases). The CDR3 has 16 amino acids. Germline CDR1 and CDR2: MNHNS and SASEGT. The CDR3 DNA, read in part, is TGTGCCAGCAGTGGTGGGCTTACTCCTAGCAATCAGCCG. It translates to CASSGGLTPSNQP. The whole CDR3 sequence is CASSGGLTPSNQPQYF.

On this clone itself: The read comes to an end 3 residues before the CDR3 does, leaving the germline J gene to fill in the end. The rearrangement joins TRBV7-6 to TRBJ2-1, with 10 bases aligning to TRBD2. Trimming at V came to 1 base and at J to 7 bases, leaving 7 bases not matched to a gene. Germline V lookup: CDR1 SGHVS, CDR2 FNYEAQ. The CDR3 is 16 amino acids. The CDR3 here is CASSLGSSGGGNEQFF. The covered CDR3 bases are TGTGCCAGCAGCTTAGGGTCTAGCGGGGGTGGTAATGAG.

Here the CDR3 reads CSAKASSDTQYF. The sequenced part of the CDR3 DNA is TGCAGTGCTAAGGCTAGTTCAGATACG. The chain recombines TRBV20-1 with TRBJ2-3; D gene ambiguous. The CDR3 goes on 3 residues after the read ends, and that part is filled in from the germline J gene. CDR3 length: 12 residues. Trimming shortened V by 4 bases and J by 4 bases, and 9 bases separated the two germline ends. CDR1 is DFQATT, CDR2 SNEGSKA, per germline (reference sequence).

In the case of this clone: Germline is not matched at one junction end, which may reflect a read error. The observed sequence ends 3 residues before the CDR3 terminus, with the missing tail filled in from the germline J gene. The V and J genes are TRBV20-1 and TRBJ2-3; unclear D gene. This CDR3 comprises 14 residues. CDR1 DFQATT and CDR2 SNEGSKA come from the germline V gene (reference sequence). CDR3 DNA, as far as it was read: TGCAGTGGTAGACCACTTAGATCCACAGATACG. Amino acid sequence: CSGRPLRSTDT. The CDR3, in full, reads CSGRPLRSTDTQYF.

Regarding this clone: The read halts 3 residues ahead of the CDR3 end, with the missing end drawn from the germline J gene. The chain carries TRBV19 and TRBJ2-4; D perhaps matches TRBD1 (6 bases). Germline loops: CDR1 LNHDA, CDR2 SQIVND (reference sequence). CDR3 length: 15 residues. The CDR3 protein is CASSSDLRGSYGQYF. CDR3 DNA (partial): TGTGCCAGTAGTTCCGACTTGAGGGGGTCCTATGGT.

For this clone: The read terminates 3 residues before the CDR3 end, so the remaining end is supplied by the germline J gene. The genes are TRBV7-3 and TRBJ2-7; the D gene is possibly TRBD1 (6 bases). Germline values: CDR1 SGHTA, CDR2 FQGTGA. Trimming left V 6 bases short and J 0 bases short, with 12 bases between. CDR3 size: 14 residues. The DNA read from the CDR3 is TGTGCCAGCAGTCCAACAGGGCTCTCCTACGAG. Translating gives CASSPTGLSYE. The whole CDR3 is CASSPTGLSYEQYF.

In the case of this clone: The read ends 3 residues early relative to the CDR3; the germline J gene fills the gap. The chain recombines TRBV12-3 or TRBV12-4 with TRBJ1-2; perhaps TRBD1 as D (5 bases). V dropped 7 bases and J dropped 3 bases, with 9 bases sitting between them. The CDR3 extends over 12 amino acids. The DNA read from the CDR3 is TGTGCCAGCACCGACAGCTACTATGGC. It codes for CASTDSYYG. Given in full, the CDR3 is CASTDSYYGYTF.

Details on this clone: The sequence runs out 3 residues before the end of the CDR3; the remainder is reconstructed from the germline J gene. The gene calls are TRBV27 and TRBJ1-6; D is possibly TRBD1 (6 bases). Germline V gives CDR1 MNHEY, CDR2 SMNVEV (reference sequence). The CDR3 totals 16 residues. V lost 5 bases to trimming and J lost 7 bases, with 18 bases between them. Incomplete CDR3 DNA: TGTGCCAGCAGTCCCATCCGGGGACACCTAAATTCACCC. It translates to CASSPIRGHLNSP. The complete CDR3 sequence is CASSPIRGHLNSPLHF.

On this clone itself: The read ends 3 residues before the CDR3 terminus; that terminus is restored from the germline J gene. The chain is built from TRBV10-3 and TRBJ2-7, with TRBD2 matching 7 bases. The CDR3 runs 13 residues. Germline lookup yields CDR1 ENHRY and CDR2 SYGVKD. Losses at the gene ends were 2 bases for V and 3 bases for J; bases not matched to a gene: 1. Here the CDR3 reads CAISEPGGYEQYF. CDR3 DNA, as far as it was read: TGTGCCATCAGTGAGCCGGGGGGCTACGAG.

A note on this clone: Sequencing ends 3 residues short of the CDR3 end; the germline J gene provides the rest. V is TRBV5-1 and J is TRBJ2-1; 9 bases align to TRBD2. CDR3 length: 13 residues. The V segment lost 10 bases and the J segment 8 bases; nucleotides outside the gene matches: 10. From germline, CDR1 is SGHRS and CDR2 YFSETQ. The covered CDR3 bases are TGCGCCGGTAAGCTAGCGGGGTCGGATGAG. Protein product: CAGKLAGSDE. The full CDR3 reads CAGKLAGSDEQFF.

The part of the CDR3 DNA that was read is TGTGCCAGCAGCTTAGTCAGGGACACTGAA. Its translation: CASSLVRDTE. The complete CDR3 sequence is CASSLVRDTEAFF. The chain joins TRBV7-9 to TRBJ1-1, with a weak D call TRBD1 (5 bases). Read coverage stops 3 residues before the CDR3 terminus; the germline J gene supplies the remainder. In germline, CDR1 is SEHNR, CDR2 FQNEAQ (reference sequence). The V and J ends lost 1 base and 3 bases respectively, with 6 bases between them. The CDR3 sequence is 13 residues long.

In terms of frequency, this clone is medium-sized. The read gets to within 3 residues of the CDR3 end, and the germline J gene fills in the rest. The gene calls are TRBV29-1 and TRBJ1-1, with unresolved D. Per the germline V gene, CDR1 is SQVTM and CDR2 is ANQGSEA. The CDR3 length is 13 residues. Trimming took 7 bases from V and 2 from J, leaving 14 bases between them. The CDR3 protein is CSGVVTQNTEAFF. CDR3 bases read: TGCAGCGGTGTAGTGACTCAAAACACTGAA.

Comment on this clone: The observed sequence ends 3 residues before the CDR3 terminus, with the missing tail filled in from the germline J gene. The chain uses TRBV15 and TRBJ2-3; TRBD2 matches at 9 bases. The V gene end was trimmed by 5 bases and the J gene end by 4 bases; junction bases not matched to a gene: 10. Germline CDR1 LNHNV, CDR2 YYDKDF (reference sequence). The CDR3 totals 16 residues. Incomplete CDR3 DNA: TGTGCCACCAGCGCCAGGCGCGGGGGGGGCCCAGATACG. It translates to CATSARRGGGPDT. The full CDR3 is CATSARRGGGPDTQYF. Full variable domain (rest looked up from reference TRBV15 and TRBJ2-3): DAMVIQNPRYQVTQFGKPVTLSCSQTLNHNVMYWYQQKSSQAPKLLFHYYDKDFNNEADTPDNFQSRRPNTSFCFLDIRSPGLGDTAMYLCATSARRGGGPDTQYFGPGTRLTVL.

As to this clone: The CDR3 goes on 3 residues after the read ends, and that part is filled in from the germline J gene. V gene TRBV5-1 combines with J gene TRBJ2-1, with 7 nucleotides matching TRBD2. The CDR3 is made up of 13 amino acids. Germline values: CDR1 SGHRS, CDR2 YFSETQ. V dropped 7 bases and J dropped 4; count of bases not matched to a gene: 5. The DNA read from the CDR3 is TGCGCCAGCCGGGGGGACTTATACAATGAG. This translates into CASRGDLYNE. The CDR3 as a whole reads CASRGDLYNEQFF.

Points on this clone: The read is 3 residues too short to cover the CDR3 end, so that end is filled in from the germline J gene. This chain links TRBV6-2 or TRBV6-3 with TRBJ2-1; the match to TRBD2 covers 8 bases. CDR3 length: 16 residues. Germline trimming cut 6 bases from V and 4 bases from J; bases unmatched to any gene: 11. Germline CDR1 MNHEY, CDR2 SVGEGT. The sequenced part of the CDR3 DNA is TGTGCCAGCAGCAGACCTCTAGCGGGTGTTTACAATGAG. Encoded protein: CASSRPLAGVYNE. The complete CDR3 sequence is CASSRPLAGVYNEQFF.

Concerning this clone: The missing CDR3 end, 3 residues past where the read stops, is filled in from the germline J gene. The J gene is TRBJ2-7, the V gene TRBV7-2, with 7 nucleotides matching TRBD1. Germline V CDR1 and CDR2: SGHTA, FQGNSA. V lost 1 base and J lost 5; bases outside the gene matches: 5. CDR3 size: 14 residues. CDR3 region: CASSLGDSTDEQYF. The covered CDR3 bases are TGTGCCAGCAGCTTAGGGGACAGTACCGACGAG.

The CDR3 bases that were read are TGTGCCAGCTCACCCCAGGGACTCCTGGCGGATCAGCCG. Translated: CASSPQGLLADQP. The CDR3 as a whole reads CASSPQGLLADQPQYF. This chain uses TRBV18 with TRBJ2-3, with D perhaps matching TRBD2 (6 bases). Read coverage stops 3 residues before the CDR3 terminus; the germline J gene supplies the remainder. This CDR3 region has 16 residues. Germline CDR1 is KGHSH and CDR2 is LQKENI.

Points on this clone: The read comes to an end 3 residues before the CDR3 does, leaving the germline J gene to fill in the end. V is TRBV5-1 and J is TRBJ2-1, with 10 bases fitting TRBD1. V lost 4 bases to trimming and J lost 4 bases; unmatched junction nucleotides: 5. CDR3 length: 15 residues. Germline loops: CDR1 SGHRS, CDR2 YFSETQ. The CDR3 is CASSNGTGAYNEQFF. CDR3 bases read: TGCGCCAGCAGCAACGGGACAGGGGCTTACAATGAG.

For this clone: The CDR3 end is not reached by the read, which stops 3 residues before it; the germline J gene fills it in. The chain recombines TRBV6-2 or TRBV6-3 with TRBJ2-7, with 7 positions matching TRBD2. V dropped 2 bases and J dropped 3; count of bases not matched to a gene: 4. Germline CDR1 and CDR2: MNHEY and SVGEGT. CDR3 size: 14 residues. The covered CDR3 bases are TGTGCCAGCAGTTACAGCGGGGACGGCTACGAG. Protein product: CASSYSGDGYE. The whole CDR3 sequence is CASSYSGDGYEQYF.

A remark on this clone: The read ends 3 residues before the CDR3 terminus; that terminus is restored from the germline J gene. This chain uses TRBV19 with TRBJ2-1, with 14 nucleotides matching TRBD2. After removal of 7 bases from V and 6 bases from J, the junction contained 2 bases not matched to a gene. The germline V gene has CDR1 LNHDA and CDR2 SQIVND (reference sequence). There are 14 residues in the CDR3. The sequenced part of the CDR3 DNA is TGTGCCAGTAAGACTAGCGGGGGGGCCAATGAG. Translating gives CASKTSGGANE. The full CDR3 protein reads CASKTSGGANEQFF.

To note about this clone: The sequence runs out 3 residues before the end of the CDR3; the remainder is reconstructed from the germline J gene. V gene TRBV5-4 combines with J gene TRBJ2-3; D might be TRBD1 (5 bases). V was trimmed by 2 bases and J by 0 bases, leaving 10 bases between them. The CDR3 is made up of 15 amino acids. CDR1 is SGHNT and CDR2 is YYREEE in the germline V gene (reference sequence). Partial CDR3 DNA: TGTGCCAGCAGCTTAATAGGGGAAAGCACAGATACG. It is translated as CASSLIGESTDT. The whole CDR3 reads CASSLIGESTDTQYF.

About this clone itself: Read data end 3 residues before the CDR3 end; the end is taken from the germline J gene. The chain uses TRBV11-2 and TRBJ2-7; D may be TRBD1 (5 bases). Germline-derived CDR1 and CDR2 are SGHAT and FQNNGV. The CDR3 is 14 residues long. The V end was cut by 1 base, the J end by 2 bases, with 9 bases between. The CDR3 sequence is CASSLVSGTYEQYF. CDR3 DNA, as far as it was read: TGTGCCAGCAGCTTAGTCTCAGGGACCTACGAG.

With respect to this clone: Read data end 3 residues before the CDR3 end; the end is taken from the germline J gene. This chain joins TRBV4-1 and TRBJ2-3, with 9 bases identical to TRBD2. Germline V gives CDR1 MGHRA, CDR2 YSYEKL. There are 15 residues in the CDR3. V trimming: 0 bases; J trimming: 8 bases; junction bases outside the gene matches: 6. This CDR3 reads CASSQDAGGYGTQYF. CDR3 DNA (partial): TGCGCCAGCAGCCAAGACGCGGGGGGGTACGGTACG.

The CDR3 bases that were read are TGCGCCAGCAGCCTCTCAAACACAGGGGGCTCCACTGAA. Protein sequence: CASSLSNTGGSTE. The full CDR3 is CASSLSNTGGSTEAFF. The chain recombines TRBV5-1 with TRBJ1-1, with 9 bases that match TRBD1. The sequence runs out 3 residues before the end of the CDR3; the remainder is reconstructed from the germline J gene. This CDR3 is built from 16 residues. J lost 4 bases, V lost 4 bases, and 11 bases had no gene match. Germline V gene data show CDR1 as SGHRS and CDR2 as YFSETQ.

Details on this clone: The read comes to an end 3 residues before the CDR3 does, leaving the germline J gene to fill in the end. The chain links TRBV29-1 to TRBJ1-2, with D maybe TRBD1 (6 bases). With 6 bases removed from V and 5 bases from J, the gap between germline ends came to 13 bases. In germline, CDR1 is SQVTM, CDR2 ANQGSEA. There are 12 residues in the CDR3. The DNA read from the CDR3 is TGCAGCGTGCGGACAGAGTATTATGGC. This codes for CSVRTEYYG. The CDR3, in full, reads CSVRTEYYGYTF.

About this clone itself: The CDR3 is cut off 3 residues early in the read; its end comes from the germline J gene. This chain links TRBV11-2 with TRBJ1-6, with D possibly being TRBD1 (6 bases). Germline V gene lookup returns CDR1 SGHAT and CDR2 FQNNGV. The CDR3 consists of 14 residues. V was cut by 5 bases and J by 9 bases, with 14 bases left in between. The part of the CDR3 DNA that was read is TGTGCCAGCAGCGCCGTTCAGGGGCGTTCACCC. As protein: CASSAVQGRSP. The entire CDR3 sequence reads CASSAVQGRSPLHF.